Described below is a single T cell receptor (beta chain) sequence and its context. What antigen it recognizes has not been identified. No base-level quality is on record; no much larger clone is a single base apart. The cysteine opens and the phenylalanine closes a CDR3 of 15 amino acids. Only CDR3 DNA remains: 45 bases, in frame from the first base. CDR1 and CDR2 (SGHRS, YFSETQ) derive from the germline V gene. The V end gives up 3 bases and the J end 6 bases, leaving 7 bases in the junction not matched to a gene. The cohort consisted of approximately 690 healthy bone marrow donors. At the time of sampling, all cohort members were nominally healthy, though unrecorded immune exposures were likely present. The donor tested CMV seropositive, placing the donor among the 310 or so seropositive members of the cohort. A peripheral blood sample was provided by each donor, and peripheral blood mononuclear cells were used for TCR beta sequencing. Genomic DNA extraction from the blood cell samples was performed with the Qiagen DNeasy Blood Extraction Kit.

The library came from the immunoSEQ multiplex PCR assay. The multiplex PCR relied on a mix of 60 forward primers for TCR Vbeta segments and 13 reverse primers for TCR Jbeta segments. The CDR3 region of rearranged TCR beta genes was amplified from genomic DNA with a multiplex PCR assay. Amplified TCR beta libraries were sequenced as 87-base-pair reads on the Illumina HiSeq System. In the authors' own workflow: A later analysis counted 75 million to 100 million unique TCR beta chains across the 666 repertoires, and 9.5 million to 11 million of these chains were shared by at least two donors. Raw reads were error-corrected and collapsed into unique sequences with a nearest-neighbor algorithm that merged closely related sequences to remove PCR and sequencing errors. V, D and J gene segments were assigned by aligning CDR3 sequences to IMGT reference sequences. For a sequence to be retained, a match of at least six nucleotides to both a V gene segment and a J gene segment was required. Rearrangements were classified as productive when the CDR3 lacked stop codons and remained in frame with V and J, and all other rearrangements were classified as non-productive. CDR3 was defined by IMGT convention, running from the second conserved V-encoded cysteine to the conserved J-encoded phenylalanine. The earlier analysis of about 560 of the donors excluded any sequence lacking an unambiguous match to a single V gene segment. In an earlier analysis of 450 to 700 of the donors, V segments were called functional above 56.7% productive rearrangements and were called segregating when the between-donor standard deviation exceeded 5%. A statistical classification framework was developed to diagnose cytomegalovirus status using the catalog of TCR beta chain sequences. V and J gene assignment, in a later analysis, came from comparing TCR nucleotide sequences with IMGT/GENE-DB human TR gene sequences. Using the TCRdist pipeline, a later analysis assigned CDR3 sequences along with most-parsimonious VDJ recombination scenarios. In a later analysis, each TCR beta chain was defined by its CDR3 amino acid sequence together with its V-gene family, and reads without a unique V-gene family were excluded. As a way to deal with suspected cross-contamination and a sequencing artifact, a later analysis dropped hundreds of nucleotide sequences that were highly shared and had low generation probability. In a later analysis, a clonal expansion index for each public chain was calculated from normalized within-repertoire ranks of inferred template counts. Generation probabilities in a later analysis came from a VDJ recombination model fitted to out-of-frame rearrangements, and those results were checked against IGoR. In a later analysis, hypergeometric tests were used to score TCR-TCR, TCR-HLA and TCR-CMV co-occurrence, with a repertoire-size bias correction applied to TCR pairs. In a later analysis, false discovery rates were estimated by permuting HLA or CMV assignments 20 times. In a later analysis, co-occurring TCRs were grouped using DBSCAN, and TCRdist sequence similarity was added for clustering within HLA-allele-positive subsets. For co-occurrence clustering, repertoires with fewer than 30,000 or more than 120,000 public chains were excluded, along with a handful of repertoires with anomalous nucleotide sharing. TCRdb limited this immuneACCESS table to in-frame rearrangements with V and J called. A share of clones is missing; checked studies link under half to unresolved V genes, and the rest is unexplained. Clone size and the V and J calls come from that table; the DNA yielded D and trimming. The sample table lists tens of thousands of clones, under 85% of them with a count of one. The ten biggest clones cover less than 25% of the sample.

This sample is part of a study of cytomegalovirus exposure and HLA in healthy donors (dated by TCRdb to the late 2010s). The study in broad terms: In an earlier analysis of 550 to 750 of the donors, approximately 260 Gb of sequence data and 117 million unique TCR beta sequences from roughly 180 million T cells were reported. On average, roughly 250,000 unique TCR beta nucleotide sequences were sequenced per donor among a few hundred genotyped donors of the cohort, with around 19% of those sequences being non-productive. Class I and class II HLA loci were covered by the typing at four-digit resolution. All discovery cohort repertoires had been generated using a single sequencing platform. About 5 DR-DQ haplotypes were handled as single units for association and clustering, since linkage in the cohort was strong. Donor age, sex, ethnicity and CMV serostatus were compiled together with the repertoire data. Among the approximately 400 genotyped donors, about 83% belonged to the genetic ancestry cluster associated with self-reported Caucasian donors. In the later analysis, no new phenotypic data were used to find candidate immune exposures; instead, reliance was placed on TCR beta sequences and their occurrence across donors. Genome-wide SNP genotypes for about 60% of the 666 donors were used in a later genetic analysis, which treated that subset as a discovery cohort. In a later analysis, previously published TCR beta repertoires from 550 to 700 donors were re-analyzed and high-resolution HLA genotyping was added so that TCR occurrence patterns could be studied. Using immunosequencing, the study profiled T cell repertoires from about 620 subjects and related those repertoires to cytomegalovirus serostatus. Typing coverage differed by locus: A, B, C, DRB1 and DQB1 were typed in about 620-640 donors, DQA1 in 500 to 550, DPA1 in 606, and DPB1 in just under 490. The aim of the study was to test whether cataloging public T cell receptors could identify signatures of past pathogen exposure. The study combined high-throughput TCR immunosequencing, statistical association of individual TCRs with disease status, and machine learning to predict cytomegalovirus infection status. An early release that covered around 590 HLA-typed donors contained about 300 gigabases of sequencing data and about 93 million unique TCR sequences. Besides the first cohort of approximately 670 subjects, a separate validation cohort made up of over 95 different subjects was used. In an earlier analysis of roughly 580 of the donors, high-throughput TCR beta sequencing was used to judge whether each TCR beta V gene segment behaved as functional or pseudogenic. What the research found in general, with its limitations: A total of roughly 160 TCR beta chains were listed by the study as associated with cytomegalovirus. In vitro tests confirmed that a few of the cytomegalovirus-associated TCR beta chains recognize cytomegalovirus antigens. Cytomegalovirus status was reported to be diagnosed by the classifier with high specificity and sensitivity in both the original and validation cohorts. Most TCR sequences were observed very rarely across donors, whereas some public TCRs were present in many individuals. The authors suggested that the approach could potentially be generalized to other disease states and immunological phenotypes. A further reported finding was that TCR beta sequences accurately predicted the HLA-A and HLA-B alleles for most subjects in the first cohort. In this cohort, only TCR beta chains were sequenced, and detectable features were limited by the absence of alpha or paired-chain data. A group of highly shared sequence variants was considered likely to be a technical artifact of the sequencing pipeline. In a later analysis, TCR association rates were found to vary across HLA loci, with the most associated TCRs seen for DRB1 alleles and the fewest for HLA-C alleles. In a later analysis, around 15,000 TCR beta sequences were associated with specific HLA alleles at a false discovery rate of 0.05. An association between a missense DCLRE1C variant and V-gene and J-gene trimming of TCR beta chains was found in a later genetic analysis and replicated in an independent cohort. HLA typing was unavailable for some donors at each locus, so association tests used only the typed subset. Assigning TCR associations to individual alleles was difficult when HLA alleles, especially DR and DQ, strongly co-occurred. According to a later genetic analysis, donors in an Asian-associated ancestry cluster had fewer N-insertions in productive TCRs than the approximately 700-donor mean. In a later analysis, most CMV-associated TCR beta chains were found to appear HLA-restricted, with HLA associations seemingly driven largely by CMV exposure. Broadly in line with IMGT annotations, most TCR beta V segments showed up in productive rearrangements about 90% or about 30% of the time in an earlier analysis of around 600 of the donors. Because counts were too low, about 15 rarely observed V segments, including chromosome 9 orphons, were left out of the earlier analysis of 587 of the donors. For the cohort, immune exposure information was limited to CMV serostatus. Linkage disequilibrium might explain the correlated functional status among segregating V segments, but an unknown experimental factor could not be excluded. In a later analysis, HLA-associated TCR beta chains were found to be more clonally expanded and to have lower generation probabilities than equally common non-associated chains. Sequencing depth was assumed to be roughly uniform across donors in the presence/absence analyses, though that assumption may not hold. Because the 87-base-pair reads could not distinguish some IMGT-functional V segments, including TRBV6-2 and TRBV6-3, those segments were excluded. Several of the top co-occurrence clusters appeared to be linked to parvovirus B19, influenza, CMV and Epstein-Barr virus, according to a later analysis.

The specimen was PBMCs. The chain is encoded by TRBV5-1 joined to TRBJ1-2; the central 11 bases match TRBD1. The sequence came from a woman aged 40 to 55 in good health and CMV-seropositive. The CDR3 region has the sequence CASSSGQGADNGYTF. The nucleotide sequence is given as TGCGCCAGCAGCTCAGGACAGGGGGCTGATAATGGCTACACCTTC.